This TCR beta chain is from a study of CD8+ T cells in alopecia areata. As for the study in general: The graft donors were roughly 6-13-month-old C3H/HeJ mice with spontaneous alopecia, and their skin went to approximately 7-11-week-old female C3H/HeJ mice.

This clone was seen a handful of times. Its cognate antigen is unknown. Gene names are the mouse ones. The read ends 4 residues before the CDR3 terminus; that terminus is restored from the germline J gene. Distinct nucleotide sequences in the sample also encode this CDR3. Study observations and caveats: Compared with normal scalp, lesional scalp had higher clonality and more expanded CD8+ clones. Mice showed TCR sharing more clearly than patients did, possibly owing to HLA.

Following RNA extraction, reverse transcription yielded cDNA that acted as the sequencing template. Clones were read by immunoSEQ multiplex PCR, and TCRdb kept only the in-frame ones, dropping some. Sampling found roughly 110,000 clones, none seen once. V dropped 4 bases and J dropped 2; count of bases not matched to a gene: 2. In germline, CDR1 is NNHDY, CDR2 SYVADS. The CDR3 totals 14 residues. This chain links TRBV13-3 with TRBJ1-4; 7 nucleotides match TRBD1. The sample was lesional skin. The sequence was collected from a C3H/HeJ mouse with alopecia areata. The mouse strain carries the MHC haplotype H2-k. The CDR3 here is CASSPQGSNERLFF. CDR3 DNA (partial): TGTGCCAGCAGTCCACAGGGGTCCAACGAA.